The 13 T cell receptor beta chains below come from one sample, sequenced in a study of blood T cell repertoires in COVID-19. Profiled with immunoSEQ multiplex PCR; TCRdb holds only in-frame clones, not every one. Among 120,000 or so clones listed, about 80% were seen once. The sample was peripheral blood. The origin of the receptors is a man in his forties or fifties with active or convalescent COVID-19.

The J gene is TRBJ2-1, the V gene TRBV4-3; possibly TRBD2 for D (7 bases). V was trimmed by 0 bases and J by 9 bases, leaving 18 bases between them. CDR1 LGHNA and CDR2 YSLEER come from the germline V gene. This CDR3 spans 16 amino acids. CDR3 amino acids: CASSQDLGGGFSEQFF. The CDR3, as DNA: TGCGCCAGCAGCCAAGATCTGGGGGGGGGCTTTAGTGAGCAGTTCTTC.

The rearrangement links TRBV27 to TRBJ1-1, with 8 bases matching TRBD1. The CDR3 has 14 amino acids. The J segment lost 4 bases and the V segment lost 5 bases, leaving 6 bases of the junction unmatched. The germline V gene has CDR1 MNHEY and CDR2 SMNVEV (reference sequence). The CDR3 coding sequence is TGTGCCAGCAGTCCGGGACAGGTTCGCACTGAAGCTTTCTTT. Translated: CASSPGQVRTEAFF.

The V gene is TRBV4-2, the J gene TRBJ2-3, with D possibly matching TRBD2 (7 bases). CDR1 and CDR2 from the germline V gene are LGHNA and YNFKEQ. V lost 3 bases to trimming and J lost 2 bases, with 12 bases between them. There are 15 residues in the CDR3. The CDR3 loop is CASSQAGAFTDTQYF. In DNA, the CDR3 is TGTGCCAGCAGCCAGGCGGGGGCCTTCACAGATACGCAGTATTTT.

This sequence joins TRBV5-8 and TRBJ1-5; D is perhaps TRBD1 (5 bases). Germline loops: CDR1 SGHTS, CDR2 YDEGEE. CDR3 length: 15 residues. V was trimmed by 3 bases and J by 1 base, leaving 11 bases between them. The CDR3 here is CASSSSGSSNQPQHF. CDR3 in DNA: TGTGCCAGCAGCTCTTCAGGGTCGAGCAATCAGCCCCAGCATTTT.

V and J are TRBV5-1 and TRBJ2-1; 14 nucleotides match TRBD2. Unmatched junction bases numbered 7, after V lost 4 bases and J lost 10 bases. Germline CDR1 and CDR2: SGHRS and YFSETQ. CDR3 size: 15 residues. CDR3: CASSTGTSGRLEQFF. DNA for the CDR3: TGCGCCAGCAGCACCGGGACTAGCGGGAGATTGGAGCAGTTCTTC.

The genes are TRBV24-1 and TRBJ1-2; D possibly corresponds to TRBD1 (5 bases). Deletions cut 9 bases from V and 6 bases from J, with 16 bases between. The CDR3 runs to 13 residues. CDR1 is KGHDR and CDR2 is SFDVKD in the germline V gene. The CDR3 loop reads CATSRGGDDGYTF. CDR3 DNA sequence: TGTGCCACCTCGCGGGGTGGGGACGATGGCTACACCTTC.

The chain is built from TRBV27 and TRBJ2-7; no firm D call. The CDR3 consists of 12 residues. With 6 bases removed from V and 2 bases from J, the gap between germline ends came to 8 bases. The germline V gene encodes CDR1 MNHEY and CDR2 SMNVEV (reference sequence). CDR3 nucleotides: TGTGCCAGCAGGTTCGGTACCTACGAGCAGTACTTC. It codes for CASRFGTYEQYF.

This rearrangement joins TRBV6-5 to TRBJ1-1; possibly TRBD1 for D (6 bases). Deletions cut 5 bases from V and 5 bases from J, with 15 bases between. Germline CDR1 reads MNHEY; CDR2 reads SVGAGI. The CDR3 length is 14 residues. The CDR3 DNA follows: TGTGCCAGCAGTAGGGACATAAGATCTACTGAAGCTTTCTTT. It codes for CASSRDIRSTEAFF.

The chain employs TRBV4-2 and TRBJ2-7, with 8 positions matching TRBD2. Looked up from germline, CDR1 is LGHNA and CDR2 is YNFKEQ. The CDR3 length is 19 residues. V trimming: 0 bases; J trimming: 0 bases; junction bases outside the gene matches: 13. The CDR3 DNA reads TGTGCCAGCAGCCAAGATCAGATTGGCCTAGCGGGTACCTCCTACGAGCAGTACTTC. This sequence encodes CASSQDQIGLAGTSYEQYF.

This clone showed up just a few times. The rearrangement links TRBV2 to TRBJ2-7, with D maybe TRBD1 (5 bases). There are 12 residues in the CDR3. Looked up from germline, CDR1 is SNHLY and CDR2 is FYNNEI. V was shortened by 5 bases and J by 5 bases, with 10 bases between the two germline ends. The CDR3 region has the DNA TGTGCCAGCAGTTCTACCAGGGACGAGCAGTACTTC. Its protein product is CASSSTRDEQYF.

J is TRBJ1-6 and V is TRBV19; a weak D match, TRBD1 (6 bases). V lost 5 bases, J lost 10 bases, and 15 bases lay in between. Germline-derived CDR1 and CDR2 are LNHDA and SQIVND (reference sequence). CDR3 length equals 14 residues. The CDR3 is CASSPTIGGSPLHF. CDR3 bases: TGTGCCAGTAGTCCAACTATAGGGGGATCACCCCTCCACTTT. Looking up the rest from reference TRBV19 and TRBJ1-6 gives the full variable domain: DGGITQSPKYLFRKEGQNVTLSCEQNLNHDAMYWYRQDPGQGLRLIYYSQIVNDFQKGDIAEGYSVSREKKESFPLTVTSAQKNPTAFYLCASSPTIGGSPLHFGNGTRLTVT.

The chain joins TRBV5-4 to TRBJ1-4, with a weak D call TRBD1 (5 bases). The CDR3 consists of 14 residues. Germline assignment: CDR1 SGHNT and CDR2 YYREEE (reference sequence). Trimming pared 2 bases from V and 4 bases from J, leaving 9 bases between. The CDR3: CASSLAGGNEKLFF. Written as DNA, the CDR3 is TGTGCCAGCAGCTTAGCGGGGGGTAATGAAAAACTGTTTTTT.

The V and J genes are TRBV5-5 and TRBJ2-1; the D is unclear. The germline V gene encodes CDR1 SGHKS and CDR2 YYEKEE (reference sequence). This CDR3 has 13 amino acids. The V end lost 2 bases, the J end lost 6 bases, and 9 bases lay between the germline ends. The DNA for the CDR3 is TGTGCCAGCAGCTTCCCTAGATCCAATGAGCAGTTCTTC. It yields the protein CASSFPRSNEQFF.